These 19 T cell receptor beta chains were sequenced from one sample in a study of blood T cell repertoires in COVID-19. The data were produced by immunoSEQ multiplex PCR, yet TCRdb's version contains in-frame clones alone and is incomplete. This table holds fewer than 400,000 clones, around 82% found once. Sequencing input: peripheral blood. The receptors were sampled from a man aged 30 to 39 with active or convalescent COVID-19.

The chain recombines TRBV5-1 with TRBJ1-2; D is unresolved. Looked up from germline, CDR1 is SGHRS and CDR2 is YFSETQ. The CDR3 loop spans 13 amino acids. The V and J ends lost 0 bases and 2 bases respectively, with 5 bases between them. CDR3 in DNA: TGCGCCAGCAGCTTGGTTTCGAACTATGGCTACACCTTC. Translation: CASSLVSNYGYTF.

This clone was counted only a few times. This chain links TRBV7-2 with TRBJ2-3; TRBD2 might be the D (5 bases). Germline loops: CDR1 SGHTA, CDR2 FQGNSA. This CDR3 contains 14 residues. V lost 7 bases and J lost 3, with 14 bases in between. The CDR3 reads CASTERPGTDTQYF. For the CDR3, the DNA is TGTGCCAGCACCGAGCGGCCAGGAACAGATACGCAGTATTTT.

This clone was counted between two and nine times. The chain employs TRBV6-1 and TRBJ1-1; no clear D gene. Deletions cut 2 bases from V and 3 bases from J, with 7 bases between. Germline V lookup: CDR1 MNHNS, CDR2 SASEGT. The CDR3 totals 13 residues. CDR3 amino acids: CASSEIRDTEAFF. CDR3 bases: TGTGCCAGCAGTGAAATCCGAGACACTGAAGCTTTCTTT.

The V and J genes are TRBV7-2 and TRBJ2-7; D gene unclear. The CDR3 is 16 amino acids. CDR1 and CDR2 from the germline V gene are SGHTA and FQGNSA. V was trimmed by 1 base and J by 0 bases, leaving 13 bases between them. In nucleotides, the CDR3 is TGTGCCAGCAGCTTAGTGGTTACGGTAGCCTCCTACGAGCAGTACTTC. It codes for CASSLVVTVASYEQYF.

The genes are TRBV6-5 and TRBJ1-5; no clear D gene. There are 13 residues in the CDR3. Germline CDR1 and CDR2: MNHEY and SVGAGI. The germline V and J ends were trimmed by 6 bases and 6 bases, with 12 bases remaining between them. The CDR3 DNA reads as TGTGCCAGCAGGGCTCAGAGACTTCAGCCCCAGCATTTT. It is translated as CASRAQRLQPQHF.

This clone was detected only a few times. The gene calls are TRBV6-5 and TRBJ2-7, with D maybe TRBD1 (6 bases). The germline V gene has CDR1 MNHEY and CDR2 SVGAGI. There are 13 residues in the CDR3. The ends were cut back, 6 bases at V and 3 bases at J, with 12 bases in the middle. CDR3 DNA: TGTGCCAGCAGCATACAGGGTAACTACGAGCAGTACTTC. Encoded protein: CASSIQGNYEQYF.

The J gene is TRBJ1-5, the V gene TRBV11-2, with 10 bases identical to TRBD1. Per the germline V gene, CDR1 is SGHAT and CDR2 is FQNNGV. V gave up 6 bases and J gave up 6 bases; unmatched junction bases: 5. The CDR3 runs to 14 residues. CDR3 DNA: TGTGCCAGCAGTAACCGGGACAGGGGTCAGCCCCAGCATTTT. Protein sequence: CASSNRDRGQPQHF.

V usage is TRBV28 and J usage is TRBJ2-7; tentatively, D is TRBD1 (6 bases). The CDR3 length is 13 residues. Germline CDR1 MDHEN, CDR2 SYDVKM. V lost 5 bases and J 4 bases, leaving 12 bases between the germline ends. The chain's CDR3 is CASSRPRGYEQYF. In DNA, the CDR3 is TGTGCCAGCAGTCGCCCCAGGGGTTACGAGCAGTACTTC.

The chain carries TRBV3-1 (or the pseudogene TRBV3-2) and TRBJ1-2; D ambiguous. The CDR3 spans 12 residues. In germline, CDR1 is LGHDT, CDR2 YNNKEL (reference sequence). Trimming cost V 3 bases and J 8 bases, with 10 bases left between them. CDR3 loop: CASSQGGRGYTF. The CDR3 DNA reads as TGTGCCAGCAGCCAGGGCGGGAGAGGCTACACCTTC.

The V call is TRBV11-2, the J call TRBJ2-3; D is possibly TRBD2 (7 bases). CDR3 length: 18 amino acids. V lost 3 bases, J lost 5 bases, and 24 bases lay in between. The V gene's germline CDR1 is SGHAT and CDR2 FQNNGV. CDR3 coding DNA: TGTGCCAGCAGCTTTCGAGCACCCCCCGGGGGGCTCTTAGATACGCAGTATTTT. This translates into CASSFRAPPGGLLDTQYF.

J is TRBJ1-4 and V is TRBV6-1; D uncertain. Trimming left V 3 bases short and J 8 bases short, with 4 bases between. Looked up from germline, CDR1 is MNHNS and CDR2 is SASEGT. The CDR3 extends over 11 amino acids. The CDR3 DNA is TGTGCCAGCAGTGAGCAGGAAAAACTGTTTTTT. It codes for CASSEQEKLFF.

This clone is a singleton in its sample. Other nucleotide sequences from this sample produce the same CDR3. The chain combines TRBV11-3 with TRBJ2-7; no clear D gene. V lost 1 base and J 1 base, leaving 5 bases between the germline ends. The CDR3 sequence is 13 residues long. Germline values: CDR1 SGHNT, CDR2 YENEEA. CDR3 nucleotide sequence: TGTGCCAGCAGCTTAGCAGGATCCTACGAGCAGTACTTC. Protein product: CASSLAGSYEQYF.

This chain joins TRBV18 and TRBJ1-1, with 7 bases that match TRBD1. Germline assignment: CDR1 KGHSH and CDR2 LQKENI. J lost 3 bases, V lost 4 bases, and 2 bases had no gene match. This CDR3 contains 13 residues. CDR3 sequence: CASSHGQDTEAFF. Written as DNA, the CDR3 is TGTGCCAGCTCACATGGACAGGACACTGAAGCTTTCTTT.

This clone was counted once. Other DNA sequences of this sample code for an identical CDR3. The CDR3 bases are TGTGCCAGCAGTTTTGGACTAGCGGGGTACGAGCAGTACTTC. This translates into CASSFGLAGYEQYF. The gene calls are TRBV28 and TRBJ2-7, with 12 nucleotides matching TRBD2. CDR1 and CDR2 from the germline V gene are MDHEN and SYDVKM. V was clipped by 3 bases and J by 4 bases; unmatched bases: 1. The CDR3 has 14 residues.

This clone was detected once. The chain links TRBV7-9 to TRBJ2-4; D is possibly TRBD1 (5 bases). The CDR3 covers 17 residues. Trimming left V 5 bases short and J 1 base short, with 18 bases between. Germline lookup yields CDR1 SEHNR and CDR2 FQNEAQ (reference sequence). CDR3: CASSPTWGRKAKNIQYF. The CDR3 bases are TGTGCCAGCAGCCCGACATGGGGCAGAAAGGCCAAAAACATTCAGTACTTC.

In nucleotides, the CDR3 is TGTGCCAACAGCGGGGTGCCTAGCACAGATACGCAGTATTTT. As protein: CANSGVPSTDTQYF. The chain combines TRBV2 with TRBJ2-3, with TRBD2 identical over 7 bases. Germline V gives CDR1 SNHLY, CDR2 FYNNEI. The CDR3 spans 14 residues. With 10 bases clipped from V and 0 bases from J, the junction kept 7 bases outside the gene matches.

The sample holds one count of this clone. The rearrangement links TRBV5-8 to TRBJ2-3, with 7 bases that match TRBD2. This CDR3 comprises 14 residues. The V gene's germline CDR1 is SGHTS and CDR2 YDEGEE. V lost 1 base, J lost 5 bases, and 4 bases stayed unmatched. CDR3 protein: CASSLREEVDTQYF. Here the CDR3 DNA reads TGTGCCAGCAGCTTGCGGGAGGAAGTAGATACGCAGTATTTT.

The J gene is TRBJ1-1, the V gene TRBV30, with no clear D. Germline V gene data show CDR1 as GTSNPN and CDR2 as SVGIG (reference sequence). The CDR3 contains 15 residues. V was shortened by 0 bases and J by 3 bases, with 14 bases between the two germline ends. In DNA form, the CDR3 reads TGTGCCTGGAGTGTACCCCCTTTTGGGCACACTGAAGCTTTCTTT. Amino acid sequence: CAWSVPPFGHTEAFF.

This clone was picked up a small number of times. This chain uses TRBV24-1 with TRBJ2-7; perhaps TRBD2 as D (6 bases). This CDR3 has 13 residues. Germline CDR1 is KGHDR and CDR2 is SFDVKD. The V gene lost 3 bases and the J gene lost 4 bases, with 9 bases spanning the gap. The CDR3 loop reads CATSDGTQYEQYF. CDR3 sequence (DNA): TGTGCCACCAGTGATGGGACTCAATACGAGCAGTACTTC.